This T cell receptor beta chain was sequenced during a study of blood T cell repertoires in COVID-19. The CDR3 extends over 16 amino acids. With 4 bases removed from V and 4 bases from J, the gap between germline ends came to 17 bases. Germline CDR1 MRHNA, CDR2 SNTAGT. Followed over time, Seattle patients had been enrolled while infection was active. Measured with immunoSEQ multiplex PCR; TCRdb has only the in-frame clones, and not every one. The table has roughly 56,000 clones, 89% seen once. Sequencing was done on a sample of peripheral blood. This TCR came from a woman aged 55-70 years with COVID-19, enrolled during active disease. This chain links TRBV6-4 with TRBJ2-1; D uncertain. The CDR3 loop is CASSAQAASTYNEQFF. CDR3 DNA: TGTGCCAGCAGTGCGCAGGCTGCCAGCACGTACAATGAGCAGTTCTTC.